One T cell receptor beta chain is described in this entry. Antigen: not known. This entry comes from a study of cytomegalovirus exposure and HLA in healthy donors. Looked up from germline, CDR1 is SGHRS and CDR2 is YFSETQ. J was trimmed by 5 bases and V by 4 bases; bases with no gene match: 7. CDR3 size: 14 residues. The study ran its PCR with 60 Vbeta and 13 Jbeta primers. Profiled with immunoSEQ multiplex PCR; TCRdb holds only in-frame clones, not every one. The repertoire holds around 150,000 clones, with around 68% as singletons. Study outcomes and limitations: Follow-up analysis later connected one missense variant in DCLRE1C with trimming of TCR beta V- and J-genes. Most TCR sequences proved rare, with some public TCRs found in many donors.

Sequenced input: PBMCs. The sequence came from a woman aged 40 to 50 in good health and CMV-seropositive. This chain uses TRBV5-1 with TRBJ2-5; 8 positions agree with TRBD2. The CDR3, as DNA: TGCGCCAGCAGCCCGGATAGCGGGAAGGAGACCCAGTACTTC. The encoded protein is CASSPDSGKETQYF. Together with reference TRBV5-1 and TRBJ2-5, the CDR3 gives the full variable domain: KAGVTQTPRYLIKTRGQQVTLSCSPISGHRSVSWYQQTPGQGLQFLFEYFSETQRNKGNFPGRFSGRQFSNSRSEMNVSTLELGDSALYLCASSPDSGKETQYFGPGTRLLVL.